This T cell receptor beta chain stems from a study of T cell responses to AZD1222 COVID-19 vaccine (dated by TCRdb to 2020 to 2023). Background on the whole study: AZD1222 recipients given second doses at about 4 weeks or at about 12 weeks were pooled, since spike-specific TCR depth and breadth were not found to differ between the two schedules. TCR sequencing was performed for more than 230 trial participants, of whom about 200 were given two doses of AZD1222 and roughly 25 were given two doses of MenACWY control vaccine. Trial participants were enrolled by age into subgroups of 18-55, 56-69 and 70-plus years, and roughly 150, 30 and 60 TCR-sequenced participants, respectively, were included in these subgroups. Broader findings and caveats from the paper: Conclusions about previously exposed vaccinees were limited because only a handful of AZD1222 recipients were SARS-CoV-2 seropositive at baseline. Because no day 14 peak-response samples were available, the repertoires could be characterized only after the peak T cell response. Participants were mostly white British, with more females than males. The authors suggested clonal diversity may have been underestimated. Reportedly, close to half of the unique spike-specific TCRs recognized epitopes lying outside the regions that are mutated in the B.1.351 and B.1.1.7 variants. After two AZD1222 doses, both the breadth and the depth of spike-specific TCRs were significantly higher than at day 0 and than in MenACWY recipients. The vaccine-associated CD4 TCRs covered the entire spike protein, and the dominant responses fell in regions 160-218 and 743-854. The 56-69-year group was small, and its depth increase did not reach significance, likely because of low power.

Reading the germline V gene (reference sequence) gives CDR1 DFQATT and CDR2 SNEGSKA. The CDR3 runs 14 residues from the cysteine to the phenylalanine. Solely the CDR3 DNA is kept, with 42 bases framed from the first base. V loses 3 bases at its end and J loses 7 bases; junction bases beyond the gene matches: 3. The CDR3 regions of human TCRbeta chains were analyzed by immunosequencing. The paper's processing steps were these. TCRs in the repertoires were compared against a reference library of SARS-CoV-2-specific TCRs that had been generated with the MIRA antigen-specificity platform. Breadth meant the fraction of unique TCRs that were SARS-CoV-2-associated, whereas depth meant the fraction of total T cells that were SARS-CoV-2-associated. Using the MIRA data, each spike-specific TCR was mapped to the spike region that the TCR reacts to and placed in a CD4 or CD8 class. Log10-transformed breadth and depth values were compared by one-way ANOVA with Sidak's multiple comparisons tests. TCRdb retrieved this table from immuneACCESS and kept in-frame rearrangements only. Not all clones are present; in checked studies, unresolved V genes account for under half, and no reason is known for the remainder. Clone size and V and J calls were adopted from that table, with D and trimming inferred from the DNA. In this sample the table shows about 160,000 clones, about 91% of which occur a single time. Under 2.5% of the sample is taken by the ten largest.

Read against the paper, the sample's time point label means: baseline before first vaccination. Vaccinee samples were obtained from the UK trials COV001 and COV002, which included a single-blind randomized controlled phase 2/3 trial of AZD1222 (ChAdOx1 nCoV-19) in healthy adults. For TCRbeta chain sequencing, PBMC samples were collected from trial participants at day 0 and at day 28 after the second dose. For this clone: Its antigen is currently not known. Base quality data are lacking; no much larger clone is found one base away.

Sample: peripheral blood, taken on day 0 of AZD1222 vaccination. The receptor was derived from an adult in good health. The rearranged chain carries TRBV20-1 and TRBJ2-1, and 13 junctional nucleotides match TRBD2. The CDR3 region reads CSASPTSGRNEQFF. The nucleotide sequence reads as follows: TGCAGTGCTAGTCCGACTAGCGGGAGGAATGAGCAGTTCTTC.